This T cell receptor beta chain was obtained from a study of CD8+ T cells in alopecia areata. Study-level background: Once tofacitinib had been taken for 6 to 18 months, 6 months off drug followed.

The germline V and J ends were trimmed by 5 bases and 3 bases, with 19 bases remaining between them. Germline CDR1 reads SNHLY; CDR2 reads FYNNEI. The CDR3 consists of 16 residues. Overall study findings and caveats: Resident alphabeta T cells of normal skin are also sequenced in scalp samples.

Following extraction, RNA underwent reverse transcription to cDNA, which served as the sequencing template. Assay: immunoSEQ multiplex PCR; the TCRdb copy retains only in-frame clones and omits some. The sample gives 160,000 or so clones, approximately 70% of which show up once; roughly 11% is in the top ten. This clone was counted a single time. The antigen is not known. The source material was CD8+ T cells sorted from blood, sampled at week 0. This TCR was recovered from a human donor with alopecia areata. This chain joins TRBV2 and TRBJ1-1, with D possibly TRBD1 on 5 matching bases. In DNA, the CDR3 is TGTGCCAGCAGTTTGGGACTGTTAAGGGAGTACACTGAAGCTTTCTTT. It codes for CASSLGLLREYTEAFF.